In this sample, the clone carrying this TCR beta chain turned up many times. This record belongs to a study of early T cells in non-severe SARS-CoV-2 infection. Each single cDNA molecule received a unique molecular identifier. TCRdb re-analysed the 5' RACE reads in MiXCR, keeping a single row per CDR3 protein. Here the sample spans roughly 76,000 distinct CDR3 sequences, 12% being singletons. The CDR3 totals 13 residues. Germline V gene data show CDR1 as MNHNS and CDR2 as SASEGT. The germline V and J ends were trimmed by 7 bases and 2 bases, with 6 bases remaining between them. Sequenced sample: whole blood. The chain combines TRBV6-1 with TRBJ2-6; D gene uncertain. The receptor comes from an adult who was a healthcare worker with PCR-confirmed SARS-CoV-2 infection or an uninfected control (not recorded which). The DNA for the CDR3 is TGTGCCAGCAATATCCCTGGGGCCAACGTCCTGACTTTC. Translation gives CASNIPGANVLTF.